This TCR beta chain stems from a study of CD4+ T cells in melanoma. The V gene's germline CDR1 is SGHRS and CDR2 YFSETQ. Trimming removed 3 bases from V and 6 bases from J; junction bases left unmatched: 10. This CDR3 comprises 17 residues. Assay used: immunoSEQ multiplex PCR; TCRdb lists only in-frame clones, some missing. The table records more than 10,000 clones, under 65% of them present only once. This TCR was sampled from a human donor with melanoma. The rearrangement links TRBV5-1 to TRBJ2-1, with 12 positions matching TRBD2. The sample comprised cells from a culture (not recorded whether cultured in vitro). CDR3 DNA: TGCGCCAGCAGCTCAAATCCGACTAGCGGGGGTACCAATGAGCAGTTCTTC. Its protein product is CASSSNPTSGGTNEQFF.